Listed below are T cell receptor beta chains from one sample, sequenced in a study of blood T cell repertoires in COVID-19. Libraries were prepared by immunoSEQ multiplex PCR; TCRdb keeps only in-frame clonotypes and omits some of them. The table records under 300,000 clones, 83% of them present only once. Sequencing input: peripheral blood. These TCRs come from a human donor in a cohort sampled during active COVID-19. CDR3s include the opening cysteine and the closing phenylalanine or tryptophan. Each record gives: V gene, clone size, D gene, J gene, CDR3 DNA, CDR3 protein. The D gene is left open where the match is weak. Clone sizes are given selectively: once, few, many, or a class where the clone is expanded.

TRBV24-1	once	-	TRBJ2-3	TGTGCCACCAGTATCGGACTGGGAGACACAGATACGCAGTATTTT	CATSIGLGDTDTQYF
TRBV29-1	-	-	TRBJ1-1	TGCAGCGGGGGAGGTGGGGGCCGCACTGAAGCTTTCTTT	CSGGGGGRTEAFF
TRBV4-1	-	TRBD2	TRBJ2-1	TGCGCCAGCAGCCAAGATAAATGGGCCCGGGGCGGGAGAAAGTTTAATGAGCAGTTCTTC	CASSQDKWARGGRKFNEQFF
TRBV24-1	-	-	TRBJ2-7	TGTGCCACCAGTGATTGGCGTCGAGGGTGGGAGCAGTACTTC	CATSDWRRGWEQYF
TRBV15	-	-	TRBJ2-4	TGTGCCACCAGCAAAATTTGGACTGGAACCTCCTTAAACATTCAGTACTTC	CATSKIWTGTSLNIQYF
TRBV6-1	-	-	TRBJ2-7	TGTGCCAGCAGTGAGAGGTTAGGGGAAAGGACCGAGCAGTACTTC	CASSERLGERTEQYF
TRBV7-2	once	TRBD1	TRBJ2-3	TGTGCCAGCAGCTTAGGCATGGGACAGGGGACGGATACGCAGTATTTT	CASSLGMGQGTDTQYF
TRBV6-6	-	-	TRBJ1-1	TGTGCCAGCAGTTATAAAGGGGGCACTGAAGCTTTCTTT	CASSYKGGTEAFF
TRBV10-2	-	-	TRBJ1-1	TGCGCCAGCAGTCTTCTCGGGGAGAACACTGAAGCTTTCTTT	CASSLLGENTEAFF
TRBV5-1	-	-	TRBJ1-6	TGCGCCAGCAGCTTGCTTCAGTTTAATTCACCCCTCCACTTT	CASSLLQFNSPLHF
TRBV5-5	-	TRBD1	TRBJ1-2	TGTGCCAGCAGCTTGGAGCAGGGGGCTAACTATGGCTACACCTTC	CASSLEQGANYGYTF
TRBV14	-	-	TRBJ1-1	TGTGCCAGCAGCCCCCTAGACCGGGACACTGAAGCTTTCTTT	CASSPLDRDTEAFF
TRBV18	-	-	TRBJ1-4	TGTGCCAGCTCACCCCAGGGTACTAATGAAAAACTGTTTTTT	CASSPQGTNEKLFF
TRBV28	-	TRBD1	TRBJ1-5	TGTGCCAGCAGTTCTGTGGACAGGGGGCAACAGCCCCAGCATTTT	CASSSVDRGQQPQHF
TRBV19	-	-	TRBJ1-3	TGTGCCAGTAGCACTCCAGGCACCTACTCTGGAAACACCATATATTTT	CASSTPGTYSGNTIYF
TRBV18	few	-	TRBJ2-4	TGTGCCAGCTCACCGACCTGGGGGCTCAAAAACATTCAGTACTTC	CASSPTWGLKNIQYF
TRBV19	-	TRBD1	TRBJ2-2	TGTGCCAGTAGTATCACTCGACAGGGTCTACGCACCGGGGAGCTGTTTTTT	CASSITRQGLRTGELFF
TRBV18	-	TRBD1	TRBJ1-6	TGTGCCAGCTCACCACCGACAGGGGGCAAGCAGTCACCCCTCCACTTT	CASSPPTGGKQSPLHF